This entry is about one T cell receptor (beta chain). Its target is unknown. This entry is derived from a study of shared clonotypes between healthy human individuals. Study processing details: Sequence data from immunoSEQ were junction-only and lacked quality scores; consequently, filtering differed. The table came from immunoSEQ multiplex PCR; TCRdb's copy has only in-frame clones and leaves some out. V, J and clone size reflect that table, while D and trimming were determined from the DNA. The repertoire holds over 1.5 million clones, with 98% as singletons. Study-wide results and caveats: Blood was the sole source, and tissue repertoires probably differ.

CDR1 SGHDT and CDR2 YYEEEE come from the germline V gene. Trimming pared 0 bases from V and 2 bases from J, leaving 18 bases between. CDR3 length: 18 amino acids. Sequenced: naive CD4+ T cells sorted from blood. Subset here: CD45RA+ positively selected. The receptor was derived from a man aged 30 to 39 in good health. V gene TRBV5-6 combines with J gene TRBJ1-5; no reliable D call. The CDR3, as DNA: TGTGCCAGCAGCTTGGGCCCCCCCGGATTCGACGGCAATCAGCCCCAGCATTTT. Its translation is CASSLGPPGFDGNQPQHF.